What follows describes a single T cell receptor (beta chain). The conserved phenylalanine or tryptophan normally closing the CDR3 is absent here, so this likely arose from a read error. The DNA is omitted, as the CDR3 cannot be located on it reliably, and the CDR3 follows TCRdb's listing. This entry comes from a study of Graves' ophthalmopathy and Graves' hyperthyroidism. Per germline, CDR1 MNHEY and CDR2 SVGAGI. Counting both end residues, the CDR3 totals 8 amino acids. RNA transcripts were the template, and TCR beta CDR3 regions were amplified from them. Second-round multiplex PCR came after first-round RT-PCR with HTBI primers. TCRdb reprocessed the multiplex PCR reads via MiXCR and lists one record per CDR3 protein. The sample has around 1,200,000 distinct CDR3 sequences, 36% seen once.

The chain links TRBV6-5 to TRBJ1-4. Sequencing input: peripheral blood or thyroid tissue (not recorded which). The receptor was isolated from an adult man with Graves' hyperthyroidism. The CDR3 protein is CASICVQP.